This T cell receptor beta chain was documented in a study of cytotoxic CD8 clonotypes in ibrutinib-treated CLL. For the study at large: Across the patients, some ten were relapsed/refractory, about 15 treatment-naive and some 17 IGHV unmutated.

Findings and caveats of the study: Under therapy, public clonotypes either contracted or stayed stable, and they were uncommon.

TCRdb's copy holds only in-frame clones and misses some; the assay was immunoSEQ multiplex PCR. The sample contains 200,000 or so clones, roughly 73% of which appear only once. J gave up 3 bases and V 10 bases, and 11 bases lay outside the gene matches. CDR1 is LNHDA and CDR2 is SQIVND in the germline V gene (reference sequence). This CDR3 is built from 16 residues. Regarding this clone: The target antigen is unknown.

The sequenced sample was PBMCs, obtained after 12 months of ibrutinib treatment. The receptor comes from a human donor with chronic lymphocytic leukemia. This rearrangement joins TRBV19 to TRBJ2-2, with 10 positions matching TRBD2. CDR3 amino acids: CATRESGGAYTGELFF. In DNA form, the CDR3 reads TGTGCCACCCGCGAAAGCGGGGGGGCTTACACCGGGGAGCTGTTTTTT.